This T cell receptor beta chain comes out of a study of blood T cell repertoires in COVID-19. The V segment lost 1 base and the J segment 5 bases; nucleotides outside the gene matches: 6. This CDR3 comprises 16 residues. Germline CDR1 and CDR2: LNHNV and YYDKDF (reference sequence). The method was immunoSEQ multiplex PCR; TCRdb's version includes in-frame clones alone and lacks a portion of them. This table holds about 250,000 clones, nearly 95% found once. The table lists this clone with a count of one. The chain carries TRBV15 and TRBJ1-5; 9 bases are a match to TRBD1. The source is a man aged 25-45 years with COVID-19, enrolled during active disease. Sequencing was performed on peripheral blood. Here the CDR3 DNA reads TGTGCCACCAGCAGAGGGAACAGGGGGCCTGATCAGCCCCAGCATTTT. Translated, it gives CATSRGNRGPDQPQHF.